This TCR beta chain was sequenced for a study of PD-1 blockade in classical Hodgkin lymphoma. About this clone itself: Antigen unknown.

Sequenced by immunoSEQ multiplex PCR; TCRdb stores in-frame clones only, minus some. The table includes around 30,000 clones, 92% detected once. The CDR3 length is 12 residues. Germline assignment: CDR1 SGHDN and CDR2 FVKESK. Trimming cost V 4 bases and J 8 bases, with 11 bases left between them. Study outcomes and limitations: Undefined causes, possibly disease activity or prior therapy, underlie the repertoire differences. Newly diagnosed and completely responding patients shared comparable baseline diversity.

Documented time point: cycle 4 day 1 (C4D1), after five to seven weeks of nivolumab. Each of the patients experienced relapse following autologous stem cell transplantation, and their brentuximab vedotin exposure differed. Purification of CD4+ T cells from thawed PBMCs was achieved by magnetic negative selection. Sequences were derived from CD4+ T cells from blood, sampled before the fourth cycle of nivolumab. This chain links TRBV14 with TRBJ1-2; D uncertain. This receptor was taken from a human donor with classical Hodgkin lymphoma. The CDR3 DNA follows: TGTGCCAGCAGCCCTCAATCCTACGGCTACACCTTC. Protein product: CASSPQSYGYTF.